The sequence of this TCR beta chain was determined in a study of CD8 T cells in Susac syndrome. This CDR3 is built from 14 residues. CDR1 is MNHEY, CDR2 SVGEGT, per germline. After removal of 5 bases from V and 3 bases from J, the junction contained 7 bases not matched to a gene. The RNA, about 0.45 to 1 ug, was put through reverse transcription using random hexamers. Amplification of TCR beta CDR3 used immunoSEQ multiplex PCR across 54 Vbeta and 13 Jbeta. MiXCR, applied by TCRdb to the immunoSEQ multiplex PCR reads, yields one record per CDR3 protein. The data hold around 130,000 distinct CDR3 sequences, with approximately 94% observed a single time.

This sequence was found in a human donor with multiple sclerosis. The genes are TRBV6-2 or TRBV6-3 and TRBJ2-7; 7 nucleotides line up with TRBD2. The material sequenced was CD4+ T cells from PBMCs. This chain's CDR3 is CASSTGPGGYEQYF. The CDR3, as DNA: TGTGCCAGCAGTACGGGGCCGGGGGGCTACGAGCAGTACTTC.